The 20 T cell receptor beta chains below all came from one sample that was sequenced in a study of T cell responses to AZD1222 COVID-19 vaccine. Libraries were prepared by immunoSEQ multiplex PCR; TCRdb keeps only in-frame clonotypes and omits some of them. The repertoire holds about 120,000 clones, approximately 94% seen once, with about 5% in the top ten. The material was peripheral blood, obtained 28 days after the second AZD1222 dose. These receptors were taken from an adult who received the AZD1222 COVID-19 vaccine.

The rearrangement links TRBV6-1 to TRBJ2-5; 10 bases agree with TRBD1. CDR1 and CDR2 from the germline V gene are MNHNS and SASEGT. J gave up 4 bases and V 4 bases, and 12 bases lay outside the gene matches. This CDR3 has 17 residues. CDR3 protein: CASSASGADRGTETQYF. Here the CDR3 DNA reads TGTGCCAGCAGTGCCAGCGGAGCGGACAGGGGGACAGAGACCCAGTACTTC.

The chain couples TRBV3-1 (or the pseudogene TRBV3-2) to TRBJ1-1, with D possibly matching TRBD1 (5 bases). The germline gives CDR1 LGHDT, CDR2 YNNKEL (reference sequence). V was clipped by 1 base and J by 2 bases, with 8 bases between them. This CDR3 is 14 amino acids long. CDR3 DNA sequence: TGTGCCAGCAGCCAAGGGGGCAGCAACACTGAAGCTTTCTTT. Translation: CASSQGGSNTEAFF.

This chain joins TRBV6-5 and TRBJ1-2, with D possibly TRBD1 on 6 matching bases. The CDR3 loop spans 13 amino acids. V lost 7 bases and J lost 6, with 15 bases in between. CDR1 MNHEY and CDR2 SVGAGI come from the germline V gene. The CDR3 protein is CASMRQAEDGYTF. As DNA, the CDR3 is TGTGCCAGCATGCGACAGGCAGAAGATGGCTACACCTTC.

CDR3 sequence reads: CASSQLGTSAETQYF. CDR3 coding DNA: TGTGCCAGCAGCCAGCTCGGGACTAGCGCAGAGACCCAGTACTTC. The rearrangement uses TRBV3-1 (or the pseudogene TRBV3-2) and TRBJ2-5; 10 nucleotides align to TRBD2. The junction had 5 bases not matched to a gene; V was cut back by 3 bases and J by 4 bases. Looked up from germline, CDR1 is LGHDT and CDR2 is YNNKEL (reference sequence). The CDR3 length is 15 residues.

V gene TRBV18 combines with J gene TRBJ1-3, with D unresolved. V gave up 3 bases and J gave up 4 bases, with 10 bases separating them. CDR1 and CDR2 from the germline V gene are KGHSH and LQKENI. CDR3 length equals 14 residues. The CDR3 DNA sequence: TGTGCCAGCTCACCCGCCGTGGGGGGAAACACCATATATTTT. Encoded protein: CASSPAVGGNTIYF.

This rearrangement joins TRBV5-1 to TRBJ2-5; 9 positions agree with TRBD1. The ends lost 2 bases at V and 1 base at J; junction bases unmatched: 3. This CDR3 has 15 amino acids. Germline V CDR1 and CDR2: SGHRS, YFSETQ. CDR3 loop: CASSLRTGAQETQYF. CDR3 DNA sequence: TGCGCCAGCAGCTTAAGGACAGGGGCCCAAGAGACCCAGTACTTC. Full variable domain (remainder filled in from reference TRBV5-1 and TRBJ2-5): KAGVTQTPRYLIKTRGQQVTLSCSPISGHRSVSWYQQTPGQGLQFLFEYFSETQRNKGNFPGRFSGRQFSNSRSEMNVSTLELGDSALYLCASSLRTGAQETQYFGPGTRLLVL.

The chain uses TRBV14 and TRBJ1-5; no clear D gene. Germline CDR1 is SGHDN and CDR2 is FVKESK. Between the trimmed V and J ends, which lost 1 base and 10 bases, there was a span of 8 bases. This CDR3 has 12 amino acids. The CDR3 is CASSQAVGPQHF. CDR3 coding DNA: TGTGCCAGCAGCCAAGCCGTTGGTCCCCAGCATTTT.

This chain links TRBV9 with TRBJ2-2, with TRBD1 matching over 8 bases. V was clipped by 6 bases and J by 4 bases; unmatched bases: 8. Germline CDR1 SGDLS, CDR2 YYNGEE. The CDR3 is made up of 15 amino acids. Here the CDR3 DNA reads TGTGCCAGCACCCTCGGGACAGGAGGCACCGGGGAGCTGTTTTTT. Its translation: CASTLGTGGTGELFF.

This clone was seen only once. This chain uses TRBV20-1 with TRBJ2-1; no reliable D call. The germline CDR1 and CDR2 sequences are DFQATT and SNEGSKA (reference sequence). Trimming took off 4 bases at V and 10 bases at J, with 11 bases between the two ends. CDR3 size: 11 residues. The CDR3 nucleotides are TGCAGTGCTATGGTAAAGAACGAGCAGTTCTTC. Translating gives CSAMVKNEQFF.

The CDR3 DNA reads as TGTGCCAGCAGCTTAGGCGGCACAGATACGCAGTATTTT. It translates to CASSLGGTDTQYF. The rearrangement joins TRBV7-9 to TRBJ2-3, with D unclear. This CDR3 contains 13 residues. The V end was cut by 1 base, the J end by 1 base, with 3 bases between. CDR1 SEHNR and CDR2 FQNEAQ come from the germline V gene (reference sequence).

The chain combines TRBV2 with TRBJ1-2, with 7 bases lining up with TRBD1. Unmatched junction bases numbered 10, after V lost 8 bases and J lost 7 bases. Germline values: CDR1 SNHLY, CDR2 FYNNEI. The CDR3 has 13 residues. This CDR3 reads CASVSGGKFGYTF. In DNA, the CDR3 is TGTGCCAGCGTGTCAGGGGGAAAATTTGGCTACACCTTC.

The gene calls are TRBV6-1 and TRBJ2-3; 10 bases line up with TRBD2. The CDR3 sequence is 16 residues long. V was pared by 4 bases and J by 0 bases, with 4 bases of the junction left unmatched. Germline V gene sequence: CDR1 MNHNS, CDR2 SASEGT. The CDR3 is CASSATSGSSTDTQYF. DNA for the CDR3: TGTGCCAGCAGTGCGACTAGCGGGTCTAGCACAGATACGCAGTATTTT.

The J gene is TRBJ2-3, the V gene TRBV7-2, with D possibly TRBD2 on 6 matching bases. V dropped 5 bases and J dropped 6 bases, with 18 bases sitting between them. This CDR3 comprises 15 residues. The V gene's germline CDR1 is SGHTA and CDR2 FQGNSA. In DNA, the CDR3 is TGTGCCAGCAGCCCCGTCGGGCTAGCGAAGGATACGCAGTATTTT. The encoded protein is CASSPVGLAKDTQYF.

This sequence joins TRBV6-5 and TRBJ1-1, with TRBD1 as a possible D gene (6 bases). Trimming pared 2 bases from V and 11 bases from J, leaving 9 bases between. Germline V lookup: CDR1 MNHEY, CDR2 SVGAGI. The CDR3 is 11 residues long. CDR3 sequence: CASSYQGFAFF. In DNA form, the CDR3 reads TGTGCCAGCAGTTACCAGGGGTTCGCTTTCTTT.

This clone came up once. V usage is TRBV12-1 and J usage is TRBJ1-4. TRBV12-1 is a pseudogene locus. This CDR3 is built from 16 residues. In DNA, the CDR3 is TGTGCCAGTTTGGGACTCGCTCGACTAACTAATGAAAAACTGTTTTTT. The encoded protein is CASLGLARLTNEKLFF.

This clone was observed a handful of times. The V gene is TRBV12-3 or TRBV12-4, the J gene TRBJ1-2, with a possible D match to TRBD1 (6 bases). The CDR3 is 13 residues long. V lost 6 bases, J lost 0 bases, and 8 bases lay in between. CDR3 in DNA: TGTGCCAGCAGACAGGGCCCTAACTATGGCTACACCTTC. It codes for CASRQGPNYGYTF.

The chain employs TRBV6-1 and TRBJ1-1, with 7 bases identical to TRBD1. Trimming took 3 bases from V and 12 from J; bases not matched to a gene: 10. The CDR3 runs 13 residues. Per the germline V gene, CDR1 is MNHNS and CDR2 is SASEGT. The CDR3 DNA follows: TGTGCCAGCAGTGATAACAGGGGCTCGAGATCTTTCTTT. Translating it yields CASSDNRGSRSFF.

The gene calls are TRBV15 and TRBJ2-1, with 10 bases matching TRBD2. Germline trimming cut 8 bases from V and 1 base from J; bases unmatched to any gene: 2. CDR3 length: 14 residues. Germline V CDR1 and CDR2: LNHNV, YYDKDF (reference sequence). The CDR3 DNA reads as TGTGCCACCCAACTAGCGGGATCCTACAATGAGCAGTTCTTC. It codes for CATQLAGSYNEQFF.

The genes are TRBV24-1 and TRBJ1-2; the match to TRBD1 covers 9 bases. Germline trimming cut 4 bases from V and 8 bases from J; bases unmatched to any gene: 4. CDR1 and CDR2 (germline): KGHDR, SFDVKD. The CDR3 is 13 amino acids. CDR3 sequence reads: CATSEGQGAGYTF. CDR3 DNA sequence: TGTGCCACCAGTGAGGGACAGGGCGCCGGCTACACCTTC.

J is TRBJ1-2 and V is TRBV5-1; D is uncertain. This CDR3 is 12 amino acids long. V lost 0 bases to trimming and J lost 7 bases, with 7 bases between them. CDR1 and CDR2 from the germline V gene are SGHRS and YFSETQ. The CDR3 spells CASSLGRGGYTF. The CDR3 DNA sequence: TGCGCCAGCAGCTTGGGCCGGGGTGGCTACACCTTC. Drawing the rest from reference TRBV5-1 and TRBJ1-2, the complete variable domain is KAGVTQTPRYLIKTRGQQVTLSCSPISGHRSVSWYQQTPGQGLQFLFEYFSETQRNKGNFPGRFSGRQFSNSRSEMNVSTLELGDSALYLCASSLGRGGYTFGSGTRLTVV.